These 27 T cell receptor beta chains were all obtained from the same sample, sequenced in a study of T cells in Graves' hyperthyroidism and ophthalmopathy (dated by TCRdb to about 2019). Libraries were prepared through multiplex PCR. Sequenced using an Illumina HiSeq 2000. The TCR beta CDR3 regions were amplified from RNA transcripts. For the first round of RT-PCR on the TCR CDR3, the HTBI primer set was used together with the Qiagen OneStep RT-PCR kit. TCRdb cleaned the public reads at Q25 with fastp, built clones with MiXCR and kept in-frame beta chains. Rows matching on CDR3 protein sequence are summarized as one entry with the most common DNA and genes. For this sample there are 300,000 or so distinct CDR3 sequences; about 17% appear just once. Of the sample, approximately 57% falls within the top ten clones. The material sequenced was blood. The receptor set was obtained from a woman in her fifties or sixties with Graves' ophthalmopathy.

In regard to this clonotype: A read error may be the cause here, since a much bigger clone is one base away. The rearrangement uses TRBV20-1 and TRBJ1-1; no clear D gene. Trimming pared 4 bases from V and 5 bases from J, leaving 14 bases between. CDR1 is DFQATT and CDR2 is SNEGSKA in the germline V gene (reference sequence). This CDR3 region has 13 residues. In DNA, the CDR3 is TGCAGTGCTATGAAGGGTTTTCCGACTGAAGCTTTCTTT. Translating it yields CSAMKGFPTEAFF.

V usage is TRBV9 and J usage is TRBJ1-5; possible D gene TRBD1, 5 bases. Germline values: CDR1 SGDLS, CDR2 YYNGEE. The V gene lost 0 bases and the J gene lost 4 bases, with 11 bases spanning the gap. This CDR3 is built from 15 residues. The CDR3 DNA sequence: TGTGCCAGCAGCGTAGCTCCGGACACTAATCAGCCCCAGCATTTT. Translating gives CASSVAPDTNQPQHF.

This clonotype came up many times. The chain combines TRBV7-9 with TRBJ2-1; 10 nucleotides agree with TRBD2. Trimming removed 3 bases from V and 6 bases from J; junction bases left unmatched: 11. Germline lookup yields CDR1 SEHNR and CDR2 FQNEAQ (reference sequence). The CDR3 has 17 amino acids. This CDR3 reads CASSFSPLPSGGNEQFF. Written as DNA, the CDR3 is TGTGCCAGCAGCTTTTCGCCCCTTCCTAGCGGGGGCAATGAGCAGTTCTTC.

V usage is TRBV11-2 and J usage is TRBJ2-5, with unresolved D. CDR3 length: 16 residues. V gave up 0 bases and J gave up 0 bases, with 11 bases separating them. Per germline, CDR1 SGHAT and CDR2 FQNNGV. CDR3 residues: CASSLEGLGYQETQYF. The CDR3 coding sequence is TGTGCCAGCAGCTTAGAGGGGTTGGGGTACCAAGAGACCCAGTACTTC.

A word on this clonotype: Given the absence of the conserved phenylalanine or tryptophan at the CDR3 end, a read error is likely. CDR3 region: CASSGEAYNSPLHS. The CDR3 nucleotides read TGTGCCAGCAGCGGGGAGGCCTATAATTCACCCCTCCACTCT. The chain joins TRBV9 to TRBJ1-6; no reliable D call. The CDR3 is made up of 14 amino acids. V lost 3 bases and J 2 bases, leaving 6 bases between the germline ends. Germline V gene lookup returns CDR1 SGDLS and CDR2 YYNGEE.

This clonotype was observed a handful of times. A junction end diverges from the germline sequence, so it may reflect a read error. The rearrangement joins TRBV2 to TRBJ1-6; no reliable D call. The germline V gene has CDR1 SNHLY and CDR2 FYNNEI. This CDR3 region has 15 residues. CDR3 coding DNA: TGTGCCAGCAGTGGCCTTTCGGGAAAAGGTTCACTCCTCCACTTT. This sequence encodes CASSGLSGKGSLLHF.

Many counts were recorded for this clonotype. CDR3 amino acids: CASLAEATDTQYF. DNA for the CDR3: TGTGCCAGCTTAGCCGAAGCGACGGATACGCAGTATTTT. J is TRBJ2-3 and V is TRBV6-2 or TRBV6-3, with D hard to call. V was cut by 8 bases and J by 6 bases, with 15 bases left in between. The CDR3 has 13 residues. CDR1 is MNHEY and CDR2 is SVGEGT in the germline V gene.

To note about this clonotype: A much larger clone differs by one base, so this may be a read error. The CDR3 reads CASSKQGDTEALF. The DNA of the CDR3 is TGTGCCAGCAGCAAACAGGGCGACACTGAAGCTCTCTTT. V usage is TRBV7-9 and J usage is TRBJ1-1, with TRBD1 as a possible D gene (6 bases). The CDR3 totals 13 residues. Germline lookup yields CDR1 SEHNR and CDR2 FQNEAQ (reference sequence).

In its sample, this clonotype was seen many times. V is TRBV27 and J is TRBJ2-3, with a weak D call TRBD2 (5 bases). Germline assignment: CDR1 MNHEY and CDR2 SMNVEV (reference sequence). With 3 bases removed from V and 3 bases from J, the gap between germline ends came to 10 bases. CDR3 length: 14 residues. The DNA of the CDR3 is TGTGCCAGCAGTTTGCGACGGGGTACAGATACGCAGTATTTT. Translated, it gives CASSLRRGTDTQYF.

There are a few counts of this clonotype. The CDR3 DNA sequence: TGCAGTCTAGAAAGGACAGTCTACGAGCAGTACTTC. Translated, it gives CSLERTVYEQYF. The chain combines TRBV20-1 with TRBJ2-7, with D maybe TRBD1 (6 bases). This CDR3 contains 12 residues. Deletions cut 8 bases from V and 3 bases from J, with 14 bases between. The germline V gene has CDR1 DFQATT and CDR2 SNEGSKA (reference sequence).

The gene calls are TRBV19 and TRBJ1-4; 7 bases agree with TRBD1. The CDR3 is 14 residues long. CDR1 is LNHDA, CDR2 SQIVND, per germline (reference sequence). V was pared by 6 bases and J by 5 bases, with 6 bases of the junction left unmatched. The CDR3 protein is CASSIGQVNEKLFF. CDR3 bases: TGTGCCAGTAGCATTGGACAGGTGAATGAAAAACTGTTTTTT.

This sequence joins TRBV9 and TRBJ2-5; 7 positions agree with TRBD1. This CDR3 has 15 amino acids. Per the germline V gene, CDR1 is SGDLS and CDR2 is YYNGEE. The J segment lost 2 bases and the V segment lost 0 bases, leaving 4 bases of the junction unmatched. The chain's CDR3 is CASSVEDRTQETQYF. CDR3 DNA: TGTGCCAGCAGCGTAGAGGACAGGACACAAGAGACCCAGTACTTC.

The chain recombines TRBV4-2 with TRBJ1-2; D might be TRBD1 (6 bases). CDR1 and CDR2 from the germline V gene are LGHNA and YNFKEQ. V was cut by 1 base and J by 0 bases, with 12 bases left in between. This CDR3 spans 16 amino acids. CDR3 in amino acids: CASSQVGTPSNYGYTF. CDR3 DNA sequence: TGTGCCAGCAGCCAAGTCGGGACACCTTCTAACTATGGCTACACCTTC.

This clonotype was recorded at least ten times. The chain uses TRBV29-1 and TRBJ1-1, with 9 bases fitting TRBD1. V lost 6 bases, J lost 1 base, and 3 bases stayed unmatched. Germline assignment: CDR1 SQVTM and CDR2 ANQGSEA. CDR3 length: 13 amino acids. DNA for the CDR3: TGCAGCGTCGGACAGGGGAGGAACACTGAAGCTTTCTTT. This encodes CSVGQGRNTEAFF.

In regard to this clonotype: An end of the junction does not agree with germline; a read error may underlie this. V gene TRBV28 combines with J gene TRBJ1-2; no clear D gene. Per the germline V gene, CDR1 is MDHEN and CDR2 is SYDVKM. There are 11 residues in the CDR3. The CDR3 DNA reads as TGTGCCACCCTAGCTAACTATGGCCACACCTTC. Residues: CATLANYGHTF.

There are many counts of this clonotype. The chain employs TRBV29-1 and TRBJ2-3; D is possibly TRBD2 (5 bases). Trimming removed 6 bases from V and 0 bases from J, with 10 bases in between. This CDR3 is 13 amino acids long. CDR1 is SQVTM, CDR2 ANQGSEA, per germline. CDR3 sequence (DNA): TGCAGCGTGGCGCGGAGGAGCACAGATACGCAGTATTTT. Its translation: CSVARRSTDTQYF.

The sample holds a few counts of this clonotype. The chain links TRBV7-9 to TRBJ1-4; 9 positions match TRBD1. From germline, CDR1 is SEHNR and CDR2 FQNEAQ (reference sequence). Trimming at V came to 4 bases and at J to 9 bases, leaving 9 bases not matched to a gene. CDR3 length: 15 residues. CDR3 coding DNA: TGTGCCAGCAGCTGGGCCGGGACAGGGAACAAAAAACTGTTTTTT. Translated, it gives CASSWAGTGNKKLFF.

This clonotype came up many times. The rearrangement uses TRBV12-3 or TRBV12-4 and TRBJ1-1; tentative D call: TRBD1 (6 bases). Trimming stripped 6 bases from V and 4 bases from J, with 12 bases between. The CDR3 totals 13 residues. CDR3 bases: TGTGCCAGCAGAACAGGGATGGGCACTGAAGCTTTCTTT. Translation: CASRTGMGTEAFF.

This clonotype has ten or more counts. The chain carries TRBV11-2 and TRBJ2-5; D is ambiguous. This CDR3 is 15 amino acids long. V was clipped by 2 bases and J by 2 bases, with 12 bases between them. From germline, CDR1 is SGHAT and CDR2 FQNNGV. The CDR3 sequence is CASSLLSAEQETQYF. CDR3 nucleotide sequence: TGTGCCAGCAGCTTATTATCGGCAGAACAAGAGACCCAGTACTTC.

In this sample, this clonotype turned up many times. The chain couples TRBV5-5 to TRBJ2-7; TRBD1 or TRBD2 may be the D gene (6 bases each). V lost 5 bases and J lost 1, with 19 bases in between. The CDR3 contains 16 residues. Germline V gives CDR1 SGHKS, CDR2 YYEKEE (reference sequence). The CDR3 bases are TGTGCCAGCAGGGGGGATACAGGGACTTCTTCCTACGAGCAGTACTTC. The encoded protein is CASRGDTGTSSYEQYF.

This clonotype was recorded at least ten times. This chain joins TRBV3-1 and TRBJ1-3; D unresolved. There are 16 residues in the CDR3. In germline, CDR1 is LGHDT, CDR2 YNNKEL (reference sequence). Deletions cut 1 base from V and 0 bases from J, with 10 bases between. The CDR3 region has the DNA TGTGCCAGCAGCCAAGCGGCAGGAATCTCTGGAAACACCATATATTTT. It yields the protein CASSQAAGISGNTIYF.

The chain employs TRBV6-5 and TRBJ1-3; D is unresolved. This CDR3 is 14 amino acids long. In germline, CDR1 is MNHEY, CDR2 SVGAGI. With 4 bases removed from V and 1 base from J, the gap between germline ends came to 8 bases. The CDR3 reads CASSLSLSGNTIYF. The CDR3 DNA follows: TGTGCCAGCAGTTTATCGTTGTCTGGAAACACCATATATTTT.

This clonotype was counted many times. The V call is TRBV28, the J call TRBJ1-6; D not certain. The V and J ends lost 6 bases and 3 bases respectively, with 24 bases between them. The CDR3 runs to 19 residues. Germline CDR1 reads MDHEN; CDR2 reads SYDVKM. The DNA of the CDR3 is TGTGCCAGCAGCACCCTCGACACCTACCCAGCGGACTATAATTCACCCCTCCACTTT. This gives the protein CASSTLDTYPADYNSPLHF. The variable domain in full, completed from reference TRBV28 and TRBJ1-6, reads DVKVTQSSRYLVKRTGEKVFLECVQDMDHENMFWYRQDPGLGLRLIYFSYDVKMKEKGDIPEGYSVSREKKERFSLILESASTNQTSMYLCASSTLDTYPADYNSPLHFGNGTRLTVT.

This clonotype was recorded a few times. The junction departs from the called germline gene at one end, perhaps through a read error. The chain recombines TRBV7-2 with TRBJ2-3, with D possibly TRBD2 on 5 matching bases. CDR3 length: 15 residues. The germline gives CDR1 SGHTA, CDR2 FQGNSA. Here the CDR3 reads CASSFYGSSTDTQCF. The CDR3 DNA reads as TGTGCCAGCAGCTTTTACGGATCTAGCACAGATACGCAGTGTTTT. Together with reference TRBV7-2 and TRBJ2-3, the CDR3 gives the full variable domain: GAGVSQSPSNKVTEKGKDVELRCDPISGHTALYWYRQSLGQGLEFLIYFQGNSAPDKSGLPSDRFSAERTGGSVSTLTIQRTQQEDSAVYLCASSFYGSSTDTQCFGPGTRLTVL.

This clonotype has just one count. This could be a read error, since a much larger clone is one nucleotide away. This chain uses TRBV28 with TRBJ2-5, with 9 positions matching TRBD1. The CDR3 sequence is 14 residues long. CDR1 is MDHEN, CDR2 SYDVKM, per germline. J lost 5 bases, V lost 8 bases, and 9 bases had no gene match. CDR3 nucleotides: TGTGCCAGCCCACCACCAACAGGGGGCGAGACCCAGTACTTC. It translates to CASPPPTGGETQYF.

The J gene is TRBJ1-5, the V gene TRBV9; D gene ambiguous. Between the trimmed V and J ends, which lost 0 bases and 4 bases, there was a span of 8 bases. CDR3 size: 14 residues. The germline V gene encodes CDR1 SGDLS and CDR2 YYNGEE. CDR3 sequence: CASSVGRHNQPQHF. Here the CDR3 DNA reads TGTGCCAGCAGCGTAGGGAGACATAATCAGCCCCAGCATTTT.

In regard to this clonotype: Germline is not matched at one junction end, which may reflect a read error. The gene calls are TRBV6-2 or TRBV6-3 and TRBJ2-1; 7 bases fit TRBD1. Germline V gene sequence: CDR1 MNHEY, CDR2 SVGEGT. The CDR3 length is 15 residues. The CDR3 DNA reads TGTGCCAGCAGTCCGGGACAGAGCTCCCACAATGAGCAGTTCTTC. It is translated as CASSPGQSSHNEQFF.